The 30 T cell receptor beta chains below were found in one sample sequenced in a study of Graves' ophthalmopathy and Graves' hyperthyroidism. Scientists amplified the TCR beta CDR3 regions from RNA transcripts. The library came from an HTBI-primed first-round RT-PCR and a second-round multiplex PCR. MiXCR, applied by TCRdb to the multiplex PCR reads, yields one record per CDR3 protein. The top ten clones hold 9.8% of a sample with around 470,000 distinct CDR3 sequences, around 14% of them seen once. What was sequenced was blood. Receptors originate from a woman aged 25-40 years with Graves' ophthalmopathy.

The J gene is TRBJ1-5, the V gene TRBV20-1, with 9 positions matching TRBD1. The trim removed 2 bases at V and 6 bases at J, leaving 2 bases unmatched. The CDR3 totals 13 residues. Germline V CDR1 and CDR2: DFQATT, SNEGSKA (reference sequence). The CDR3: CSARTGGIQPQHF. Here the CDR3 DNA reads TGCAGTGCTAGAACAGGGGGCATTCAGCCCCAGCATTTT.

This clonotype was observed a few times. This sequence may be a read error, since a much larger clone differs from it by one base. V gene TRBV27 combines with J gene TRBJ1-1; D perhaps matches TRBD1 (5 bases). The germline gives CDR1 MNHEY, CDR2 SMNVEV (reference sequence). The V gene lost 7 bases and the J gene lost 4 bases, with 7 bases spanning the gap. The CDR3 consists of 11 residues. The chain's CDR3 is CASTGTTEAFF. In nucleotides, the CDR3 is TGTGCCAGCACAGGGACCACTGAAGCTTTCTTT.

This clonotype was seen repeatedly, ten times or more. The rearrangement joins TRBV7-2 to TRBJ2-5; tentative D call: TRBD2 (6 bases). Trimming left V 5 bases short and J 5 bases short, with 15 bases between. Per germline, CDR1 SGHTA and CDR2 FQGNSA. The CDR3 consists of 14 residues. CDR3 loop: CASSRTGVGETQYF. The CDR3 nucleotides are TGTGCCAGCAGCCGCACGGGGGTTGGGGAGACCCAGTACTTC.

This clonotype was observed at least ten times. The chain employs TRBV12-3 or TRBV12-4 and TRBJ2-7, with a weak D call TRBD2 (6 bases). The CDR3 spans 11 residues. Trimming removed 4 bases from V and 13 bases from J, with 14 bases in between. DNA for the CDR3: TGTGCCAGCAGTTCCCCGGGACTGTTATACTTC. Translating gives CASSSPGLLYF.

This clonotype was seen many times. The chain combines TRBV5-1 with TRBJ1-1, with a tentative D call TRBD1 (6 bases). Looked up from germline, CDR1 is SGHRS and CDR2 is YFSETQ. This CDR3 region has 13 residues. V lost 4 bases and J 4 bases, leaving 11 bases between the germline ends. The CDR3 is CASSPGEGTEAFF. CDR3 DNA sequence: TGCGCCAGCAGCCCAGGGGAGGGCACTGAAGCTTTCTTT.

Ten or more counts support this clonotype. The CDR3 is CSASPRGTGYGYTF. CDR3 coding DNA: TGCAGTGCTAGTCCCCGGGGGACAGGCTATGGCTACACCTTC. The V gene is TRBV20-1, the J gene TRBJ1-2, with 8 bases identical to TRBD1. V lost 3 bases and J lost 4; bases outside the gene matches: 7. This CDR3 region has 14 residues. CDR1 and CDR2 (germline): DFQATT, SNEGSKA (reference sequence).

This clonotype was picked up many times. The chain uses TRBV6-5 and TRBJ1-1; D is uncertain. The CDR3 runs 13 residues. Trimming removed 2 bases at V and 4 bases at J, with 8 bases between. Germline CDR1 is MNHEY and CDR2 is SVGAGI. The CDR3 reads CASSYGVGTEAFF. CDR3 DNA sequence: TGTGCCAGCAGTTACGGGGTGGGCACTGAAGCTTTCTTT.

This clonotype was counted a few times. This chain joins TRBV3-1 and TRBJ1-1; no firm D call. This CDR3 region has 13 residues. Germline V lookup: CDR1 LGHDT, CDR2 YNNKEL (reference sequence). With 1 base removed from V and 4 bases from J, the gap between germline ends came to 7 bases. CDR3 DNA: TGTGCCAGCAGCCAAGTAGGGCTCACTGAAGCTTTCTTT. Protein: CASSQVGLTEAFF.

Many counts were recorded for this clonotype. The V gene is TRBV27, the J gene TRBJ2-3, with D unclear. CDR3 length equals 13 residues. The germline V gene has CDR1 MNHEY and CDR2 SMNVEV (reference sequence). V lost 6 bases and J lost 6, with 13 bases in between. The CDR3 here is CASSHNPVDTQYF. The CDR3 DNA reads TGTGCCAGCAGCCACAATCCGGTGGATACGCAGTATTTT.

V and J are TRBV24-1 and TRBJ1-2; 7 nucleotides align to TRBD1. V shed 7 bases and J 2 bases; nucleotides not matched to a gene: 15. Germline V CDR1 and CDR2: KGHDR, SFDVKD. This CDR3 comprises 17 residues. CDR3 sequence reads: CATRVPPTGTANYGYTF. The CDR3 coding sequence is TGTGCCACCAGGGTCCCCCCAACCGGGACAGCGAACTATGGCTACACCTTC.

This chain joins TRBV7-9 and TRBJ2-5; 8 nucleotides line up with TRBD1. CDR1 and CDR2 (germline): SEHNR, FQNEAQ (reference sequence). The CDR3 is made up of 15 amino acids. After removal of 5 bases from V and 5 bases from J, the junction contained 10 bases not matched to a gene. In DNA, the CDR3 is TGTGCCAGCAGCGGACGGGACAGGACGAAGGAGACCCAGTACTTC. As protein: CASSGRDRTKETQYF.

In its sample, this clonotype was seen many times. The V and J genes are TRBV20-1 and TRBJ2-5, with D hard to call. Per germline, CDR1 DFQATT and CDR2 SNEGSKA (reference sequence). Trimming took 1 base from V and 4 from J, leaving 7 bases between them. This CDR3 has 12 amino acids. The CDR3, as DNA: TGCAGTGCTAGAGGGGGTGCAGAGACCCAGTACTTC. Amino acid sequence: CSARGGAETQYF.

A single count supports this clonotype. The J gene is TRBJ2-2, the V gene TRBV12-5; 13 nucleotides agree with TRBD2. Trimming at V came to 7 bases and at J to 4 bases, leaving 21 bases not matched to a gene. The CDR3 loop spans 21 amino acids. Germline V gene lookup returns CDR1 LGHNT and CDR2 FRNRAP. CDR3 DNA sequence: TGTGCTAGTGACCCCCCTTCCGGGACTAGCGGGACCCCTGGAACCACCGGGGAGCTGTTTTTT. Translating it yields CASDPPSGTSGTPGTTGELFF. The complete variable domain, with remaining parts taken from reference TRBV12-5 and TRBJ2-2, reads DARVTQTPRHKVTEMGQEVTMRCQPILGHNTVFWYRQTMMQGLELLAYFRNRAPLDDSGMPKDRFSAEMPDATLATLKIQPSEPRDSAVYFCASDPPSGTSGTPGTTGELFFGEGSRLTVL.

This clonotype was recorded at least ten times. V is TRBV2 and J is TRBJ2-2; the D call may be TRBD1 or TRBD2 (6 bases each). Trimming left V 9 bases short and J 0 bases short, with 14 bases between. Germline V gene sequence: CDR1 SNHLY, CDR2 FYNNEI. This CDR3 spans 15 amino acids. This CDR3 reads CASRGTRTNTGELFF. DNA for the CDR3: TGTGCCAGTCGCGGGACACGCACGAACACCGGGGAGCTGTTTTTT.

CDR3 region: CASSLWDRGIRTEAFF. The CDR3 region has the DNA TGTGCCAGCAGTTTGTGGGACAGGGGGATTCGCACTGAAGCTTTCTTT. The chain carries TRBV28 and TRBJ1-1; 11 nucleotides align to TRBD1. This CDR3 spans 16 amino acids. In germline, CDR1 is MDHEN, CDR2 SYDVKM. J lost 4 bases, V lost 3 bases, and 7 bases had no gene match.

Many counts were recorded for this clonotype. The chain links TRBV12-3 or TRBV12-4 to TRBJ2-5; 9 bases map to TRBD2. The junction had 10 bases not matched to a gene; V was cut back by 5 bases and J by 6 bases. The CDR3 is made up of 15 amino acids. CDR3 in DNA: TGTGCCAGCAGTCACTTTAGCGGGAGCGAAAAGACCCAGTACTTC. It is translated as CASSHFSGSEKTQYF.

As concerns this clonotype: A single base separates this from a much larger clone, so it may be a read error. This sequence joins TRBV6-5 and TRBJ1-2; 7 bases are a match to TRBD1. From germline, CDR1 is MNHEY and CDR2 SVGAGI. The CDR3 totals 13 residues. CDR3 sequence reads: CSSSYEGARGYTF. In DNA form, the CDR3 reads TGTTCCAGCAGTTATGAGGGGGCGCGCGGCTACACCTTC.

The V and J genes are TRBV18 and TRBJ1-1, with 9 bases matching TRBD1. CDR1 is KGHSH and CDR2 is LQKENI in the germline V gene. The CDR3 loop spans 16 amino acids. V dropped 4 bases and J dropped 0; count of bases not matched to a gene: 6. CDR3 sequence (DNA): TGTGCCAGCTCACTGAGGACAGGGGCAATGAACACTGAAGCTTTCTTT. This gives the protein CASSLRTGAMNTEAFF. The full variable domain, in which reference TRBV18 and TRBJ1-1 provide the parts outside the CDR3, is NAGVMQNPRHLVRRRGQEARLRCSPMKGHSHVYWYRQLPEEGLKFMVYLQKENIIDESGMPKERFSAEFPKEGPSILRIQQVVRGDSAAYFCASSLRTGAMNTEAFFGQGTRLTVV.

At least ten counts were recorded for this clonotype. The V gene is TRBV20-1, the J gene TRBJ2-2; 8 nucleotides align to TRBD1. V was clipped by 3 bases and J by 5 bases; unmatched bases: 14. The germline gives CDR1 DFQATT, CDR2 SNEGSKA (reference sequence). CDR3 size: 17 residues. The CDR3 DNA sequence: TGCAGTGCTAGGGGCAGGGGGCCCAGTGGAGGGACCGGGGAGCTGTTTTTT. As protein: CSARGRGPSGGTGELFF.

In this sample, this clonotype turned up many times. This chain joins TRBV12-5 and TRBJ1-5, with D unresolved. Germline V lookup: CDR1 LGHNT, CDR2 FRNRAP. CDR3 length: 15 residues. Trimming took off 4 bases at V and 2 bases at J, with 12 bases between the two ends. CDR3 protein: CASGSPLNRNQPQHF. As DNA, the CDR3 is TGTGCTAGTGGTTCCCCCTTGAATCGCAATCAGCCCCAGCATTTT.

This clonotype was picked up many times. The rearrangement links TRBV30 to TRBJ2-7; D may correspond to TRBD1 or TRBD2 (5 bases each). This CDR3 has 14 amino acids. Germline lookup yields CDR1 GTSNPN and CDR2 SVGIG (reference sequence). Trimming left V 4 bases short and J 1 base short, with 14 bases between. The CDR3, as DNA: TGTGCCTGGAACTCAGGGAGATGGTCCTACGAGCAGTACTTC. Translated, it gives CAWNSGRWSYEQYF.

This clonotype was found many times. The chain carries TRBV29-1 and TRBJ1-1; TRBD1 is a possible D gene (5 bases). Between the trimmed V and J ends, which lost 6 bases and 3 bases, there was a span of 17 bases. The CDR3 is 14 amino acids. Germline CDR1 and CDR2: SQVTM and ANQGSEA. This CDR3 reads CSVALDGQDTEAFF. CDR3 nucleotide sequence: TGCAGCGTGGCCCTTGACGGACAAGACACTGAAGCTTTCTTT.

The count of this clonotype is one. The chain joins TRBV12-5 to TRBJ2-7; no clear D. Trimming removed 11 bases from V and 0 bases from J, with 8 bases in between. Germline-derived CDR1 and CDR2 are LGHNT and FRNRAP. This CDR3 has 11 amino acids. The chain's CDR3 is CASALSYEQYF. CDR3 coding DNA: TGTGCTTCGGCACTCTCCTACGAGCAGTACTTC.

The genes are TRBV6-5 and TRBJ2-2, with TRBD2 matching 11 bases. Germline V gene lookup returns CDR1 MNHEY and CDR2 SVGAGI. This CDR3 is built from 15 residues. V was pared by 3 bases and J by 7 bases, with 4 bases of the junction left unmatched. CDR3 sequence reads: CASSYLSGGVGELFF. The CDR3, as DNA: TGTGCCAGCAGTTATCTTAGCGGGGGGGTCGGGGAGCTGTTTTTT.

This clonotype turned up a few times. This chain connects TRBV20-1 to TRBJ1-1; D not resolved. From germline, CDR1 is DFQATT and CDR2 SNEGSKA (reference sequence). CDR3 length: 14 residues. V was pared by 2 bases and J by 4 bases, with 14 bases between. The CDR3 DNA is TGCAGTGCTAGACCGGGCCCTGTAGGCACTGAAGCTTTCTTT. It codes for CSARPGPVGTEAFF.

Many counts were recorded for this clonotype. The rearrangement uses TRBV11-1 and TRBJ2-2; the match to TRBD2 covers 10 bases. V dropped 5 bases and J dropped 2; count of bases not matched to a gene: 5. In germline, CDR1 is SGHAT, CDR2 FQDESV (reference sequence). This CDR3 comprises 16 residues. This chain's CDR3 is CASSKSGRANTGELFF. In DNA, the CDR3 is TGTGCCAGCAGCAAAAGCGGGAGGGCCAACACCGGGGAGCTGTTTTTT. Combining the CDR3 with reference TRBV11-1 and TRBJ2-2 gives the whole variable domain EAEVAQSPRYKITEKSQAVAFWCDPISGHATLYWYRQILGQGPELLVQFQDESVVDDSQLPKDRFSAERLKGVDSTLKIQPAELGDSAMYLCASSKSGRANTGELFFGEGSRLTVL.

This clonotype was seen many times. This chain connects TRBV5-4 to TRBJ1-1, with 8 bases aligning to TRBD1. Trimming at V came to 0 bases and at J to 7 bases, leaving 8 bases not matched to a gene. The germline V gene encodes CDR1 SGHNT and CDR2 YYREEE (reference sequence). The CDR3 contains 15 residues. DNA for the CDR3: TGTGCCAGCAGCTTGGGAGGCGCAGGGGGCGATGAAGCTTTCTTT. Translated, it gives CASSLGGAGGDEAFF.

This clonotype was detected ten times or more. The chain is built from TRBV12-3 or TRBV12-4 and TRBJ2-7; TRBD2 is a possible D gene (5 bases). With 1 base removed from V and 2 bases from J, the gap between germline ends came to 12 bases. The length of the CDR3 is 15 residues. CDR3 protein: CASSLGGSHTYEQYF. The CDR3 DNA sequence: TGTGCCAGCAGTTTAGGTGGGAGTCATACCTACGAGCAGTACTTC.

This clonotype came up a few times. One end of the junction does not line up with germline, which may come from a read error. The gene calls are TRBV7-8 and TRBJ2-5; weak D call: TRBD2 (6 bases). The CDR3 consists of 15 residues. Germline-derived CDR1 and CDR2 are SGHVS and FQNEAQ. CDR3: CASSSLGTQKETKYF. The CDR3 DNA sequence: TGTGCCAGCAGCTCACTCGGGACTCAAAAAGAGACCAAGTACTTC.

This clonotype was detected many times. The CDR3 bases are TGTGCCAGCAGCTACCCTAGCGGGGGGCTAAGCACAGATACGCAGTATTTT. Translated, it gives CASSYPSGGLSTDTQYF. The chain employs TRBV13 and TRBJ2-3; 11 positions match TRBD2. Trimming cost V 4 bases and J 0 bases; bases outside gene matches: 6. Germline lookup yields CDR1 PRHDT and CDR2 FYEKMQ (reference sequence). The CDR3 covers 17 residues.